The TCR beta chain under discussion was sequenced for a study of T cell changes during pregnancy in multiple sclerosis. Germline V lookup: CDR1 LGHNA, CDR2 YSLEER. V dropped 8 bases and J dropped 1 base, with 11 bases sitting between them. There are 13 residues in the CDR3. Assay: immunoSEQ multiplex PCR; the TCRdb copy retains only in-frame clones and omits some. The table records 90,000 to 120,000 clones, around 92% of them present only once. The chain combines TRBV4-3 with TRBJ1-1, with a possible D match to TRBD1 (5 bases). The sequence came from a female donor in good health, enrolled as a control in a pregnancy study. The specimen was peripheral blood, collected in the third trimester of pregnancy. CDR3 in DNA: TGCGCCAGCTCCAGGGTGTCGAACACTGAAGCTTTCTTT. It specifies CASSRVSNTEAFF.